A single sample gave rise to the 8 T cell receptor beta chains below, sequenced in a study of cytomegalovirus exposure and HLA in healthy donors. The study ran its PCR with 60 Vbeta and 13 Jbeta primers. Clones were read by immunoSEQ multiplex PCR, and TCRdb kept only the in-frame ones, dropping some. The sample lists some 200,000 clones; over 65% were seen once. Sequenced sample: PBMCs. Source of these receptors: a woman in her twenties or thirties in good health and CMV-seronegative.

V is TRBV14 and J is TRBJ2-1; D may be TRBD2 (6 bases). The CDR3 runs to 15 residues. Trimming shortened V by 2 bases and J by 7 bases, and 15 bases separated the two germline ends. Germline loops: CDR1 SGHDN, CDR2 FVKESK. The DNA of the CDR3 is TGTGCCAGCAGCCAATCCCTTTATGGGGGGAATGAGCAGTTCTTC. Translation gives CASSQSLYGGNEQFF.

This rearrangement joins TRBV7-7 to TRBJ2-2; TRBD1 matches at 12 bases. The junction had 11 bases not matched to a gene; V was cut back by 0 bases and J by 0 bases. CDR1 is SSHAT, CDR2 FNYEAQ, per germline (reference sequence). The CDR3 is 21 amino acids. The CDR3 region has the DNA TGTGCCAGCAGCTTAGCGGGATCGGGACAGGGGGCAGTTTCGAACACCGGGGAGCTGTTTTTT. Translation gives CASSLAGSGQGAVSNTGELFF.

The V gene is TRBV5-1, the J gene TRBJ2-7; the match to TRBD1 covers 7 bases. The CDR3 is 18 residues long. Germline trimming cut 1 base from V and 2 bases from J; bases unmatched to any gene: 15. Germline V gives CDR1 SGHRS, CDR2 YFSETQ. DNA of the CDR3: TGCGCCAGCAGCTTGATTTTCCAACCGACAGGGAGCGCCTACGAGCAGTACTTC. The encoded protein is CASSLIFQPTGSAYEQYF. Full variable domain (rest looked up from reference TRBV5-1 and TRBJ2-7): KAGVTQTPRYLIKTRGQQVTLSCSPISGHRSVSWYQQTPGQGLQFLFEYFSETQRNKGNFPGRFSGRQFSNSRSEMNVSTLELGDSALYLCASSLIFQPTGSAYEQYFGPGTRLTVT.

This chain connects TRBV11-3 to TRBJ2-7, with TRBD2 matching 13 bases. This CDR3 comprises 17 residues. Germline lookup yields CDR1 SGHNT and CDR2 YENEEA. After removal of 5 bases from V and 6 bases from J, the junction contained 13 bases not matched to a gene. CDR3 loop: CASSPGLAGVGSGEQYF. DNA for the CDR3: TGTGCCAGCAGCCCTGGACTAGCGGGAGTAGGTTCGGGCGAGCAGTACTTC.

This clone was observed a few times. V and J are TRBV2 and TRBJ1-4, with 8 bases that match TRBD1. Germline-derived CDR1 and CDR2 are SNHLY and FYNNEI. After removal of 7 bases from V and 12 bases from J, the junction contained 16 bases not matched to a gene. The CDR3 sequence is 15 residues long. CDR3 bases: TGTGCCAGCATTCCTGACAGGGGTCGATTGCGGGAACTGTTTTTT. It codes for CASIPDRGRLRELFF.

The chain has TRBV19 and TRBJ2-3; D might be TRBD2 (7 bases). V gave up 4 bases and J gave up 1 base, with 21 bases separating them. The CDR3 loop spans 18 amino acids. Germline V lookup: CDR1 LNHDA, CDR2 SQIVND (reference sequence). The DNA of the CDR3 is TGTGCCAGTAGTAAAAAGCTCGGAGGGGGAGGGCGCACAGATACGCAGTATTTT. As protein: CASSKKLGGGGRTDTQYF. Full variable domain (outside the CDR3, taken from reference TRBV19 and TRBJ2-3): DGGITQSPKYLFRKEGQNVTLSCEQNLNHDAMYWYRQDPGQGLRLIYYSQIVNDFQKGDIAEGYSVSREKKESFPLTVTSAQKNPTAFYLCASSKKLGGGGRTDTQYFGPGTRLTVL.

This clone was picked up a small number of times. One end of the junction is discordant with germline, which a read error may explain. V usage is TRBV7-9 and J usage is TRBJ2-7; D unclear. CDR1 and CDR2 (germline): SEHNR, FQNEAQ (reference sequence). This CDR3 spans 13 amino acids. CDR3 in DNA: TGTGCCAGCAGCCATGCCGCCCGAGGAACTCATGACTTC. This sequence encodes CASSHAARGTHDF. Full variable domain (rest looked up from reference TRBV7-9 and TRBJ2-7): DTGVSQNPRHKITKRGQNVTFRCDPISEHNRLYWYRQTLGQGPEFLTYFQNEAQLEKSRLLSDRFSAERPKGSFSTLEIQRTEQGDSAMYLCASSHAARGTHDFGPGTRLTVT.

The chain uses TRBV18 and TRBJ2-4, with a tentative D call TRBD1 (5 bases). V gave up 3 bases and J gave up 4 bases, with 16 bases separating them. From germline, CDR1 is KGHSH and CDR2 LQKENI. The CDR3 runs to 16 residues. CDR3 coding DNA: TGTGCCAGCTCACCCACTGAGACAGTAATGAAAAACATTCAGTACTTC. It yields the protein CASSPTETVMKNIQYF. Complete variable domain (other parts from reference TRBV18 and TRBJ2-4): NAGVMQNPRHLVRRRGQEARLRCSPMKGHSHVYWYRQLPEEGLKFMVYLQKENIIDESGMPKERFSAEFPKEGPSILRIQQVVRGDSAAYFCASSPTETVMKNIQYFGAGTRLSVL.